Following are 8 T cell receptor beta chains from one sample sequenced in a study of OX40 agonist ivuxolimab in advanced cancers. Some clones are missing from TCRdb's copy, which holds only in-frame ones; the method was immunoSEQ multiplex PCR. The data hold under 95,000 clones, with 80% to 90% observed a single time. The material was CD4+ or CD8+ T cells sorted from blood, obtained in a trial of the OX40 agonist ivuxolimab. Receptors originate from an adult with an advanced solid tumor such as melanoma, head and neck, liver or kidney cancer.

This chain uses TRBV5-1 with TRBJ2-5; 10 positions match TRBD2. With 0 bases clipped from V and 1 base from J, the junction kept 3 bases outside the gene matches. The CDR3 spans 16 residues. CDR1 is SGHRS, CDR2 YFSETQ, per germline. The CDR3 DNA reads as TGCGCCAGCAGCTTGGCACCTAGCGGGAGCCAAGAGACCCAGTACTTC. It translates to CASSLAPSGSQETQYF.

The CDR3 reads CASSLGLSGQPQHF. The DNA for the CDR3 is TGTGCCAGCAGTTTGGGACTAAGTGGGCAGCCCCAGCATTTT. The chain uses TRBV28 and TRBJ1-5; D might be TRBD1 (5 bases). V was shortened by 3 bases and J by 7 bases, with 13 bases between the two germline ends. Germline assignment: CDR1 MDHEN and CDR2 SYDVKM. CDR3 length: 14 amino acids.

The gene calls are TRBV5-1 and TRBJ2-2; TRBD1 agrees at 9 bases. Germline loops: CDR1 SGHRS, CDR2 YFSETQ. CDR3 size: 16 residues. V shed 4 bases, J shed 2 bases, and the junction held 6 bases outside the gene matches. In DNA, the CDR3 is TGCGCCAGCAGCGGCCGACAGGGGGGCAACACCGGGGAGCTGTTTTTT. It encodes CASSGRQGGNTGELFF.

The CDR3 reads CASSRTDYNTEAFF. The CDR3 coding sequence is TGTGCCAGCAGTCGGACAGATTATAACACTGAAGCTTTCTTT. The chain uses TRBV7-9 and TRBJ1-1, with a possible D match to TRBD1 (6 bases). V shed 6 bases and J shed 2 bases, with 13 bases lying between them. CDR3 size: 14 residues. Germline CDR1 and CDR2: SEHNR and FQNEAQ (reference sequence).

The chain is built from TRBV2 and TRBJ1-6, with unresolved D. Germline V lookup: CDR1 SNHLY, CDR2 FYNNEI. This CDR3 contains 13 residues. V lost 7 bases and J 7 bases, leaving 11 bases between the germline ends. The CDR3: CASTSNPNSPLHF. The CDR3 bases are TGTGCCAGCACCTCTAACCCCAATTCACCCCTCCACTTT.

The V gene is TRBV6-1, the J gene TRBJ1-1; TRBD1 might be the D (6 bases). Germline CDR1 is MNHNS and CDR2 is SASEGT. This CDR3 comprises 13 residues. The germline V and J ends were trimmed by 7 bases and 2 bases, with 11 bases remaining between them. CDR3 sequence: CASTGGQNTEAFF. The CDR3, as DNA: TGTGCCAGCACCGGGGGACAAAACACTGAAGCTTTCTTT.

This chain links TRBV19 with TRBJ2-1; possible D gene TRBD1, 6 bases. Germline V gene sequence: CDR1 LNHDA, CDR2 SQIVND (reference sequence). The germline V and J ends were trimmed by 3 bases and 0 bases, with 12 bases remaining between them. This CDR3 spans 16 amino acids. CDR3 residues: CASSIPRQASYNEQFF. The CDR3, as DNA: TGTGCCAGTAGTATCCCCCGACAGGCCTCCTACAATGAGCAGTTCTTC. The full variable domain, its missing parts supplied by reference TRBV19 and TRBJ2-1, is DGGITQSPKYLFRKEGQNVTLSCEQNLNHDAMYWYRQDPGQGLRLIYYSQIVNDFQKGDIAEGYSVSREKKESFPLTVTSAQKNPTAFYLCASSIPRQASYNEQFFGPGTRLTVL.

The rearrangement joins TRBV5-6 to TRBJ2-7; no reliable D call. This CDR3 is built from 13 residues. CDR1 is SGHDT, CDR2 YYEEEE, per germline. Trimming stripped 4 bases from V and 3 bases from J, with 11 bases between. The CDR3 region has the DNA TGTGCCAGCAGCATCGGACGGCACTACGAGCAGTACTTC. This sequence encodes CASSIGRHYEQYF.